Listed below are T cell receptor beta chains from one sample, sequenced in a study of blood T cell repertoires in COVID-19. Repertoires were generated with immunoSEQ multiplex PCR, while TCRdb's copy carries only in-frame clones and drops some. The sample carries hundreds of thousands of clones, 70% to 90% recorded once. The sequenced sample was PBMCs or T cells enriched from blood (not recorded which). Receptors were obtained from a woman between 55 and 75 years old in a cohort exposed to, infected with or recovered from COVID-19 (not recorded which). CDR3s include the opening cysteine and the closing phenylalanine or tryptophan. D genes are given only for firm matches. Expanded clones get a size class; other rows say once, few or many, or leave the size out.

CDR3aa: CASSKWGQGAEGYGYTF
CDR3nt: .
d_gene: .
j_gene: TRBJ1-2
v_gene: TRBV21-1
abundance: once

CDR3aa: CASSNAGRTDTQYF
CDR3nt: TGTGCCAGCAGTAACGCGGGGCGCACAGATACGCAGTATTTT
d_gene: .
j_gene: TRBJ2-3
v_gene: TRBV27
abundance: .

CDR3aa: CASSPRGSYNEQFF
CDR3nt: TGTGCCAGTAGTCCTCGGGGCTCCTACAATGAGCAGTTCTTC
d_gene: .
j_gene: TRBJ2-1
v_gene: TRBV19
abundance: once

CDR3aa: CASSLISEQFF
CDR3nt: TGTGCCAGCAGCTTAATATCCGAGCAGTTCTTC
d_gene: .
j_gene: TRBJ2-1
v_gene: TRBV2
abundance: .

CDR3aa: CASIRTGGFLHEQYF
CDR3nt: TGTGCCAGCATTAGGACAGGGGGCTTTCTCCACGAGCAGTACTTC
d_gene: TRBD1
j_gene: TRBJ2-7
v_gene: TRBV7-2
abundance: .

CDR3aa: CASSPRTSGDTQYF
CDR3nt: TGTGCCAGCAGCCCTAGGACTAGCGGAGATACGCAGTATTTT
d_gene: TRBD2
j_gene: TRBJ2-3
v_gene: TRBV7-2
abundance: once

CDR3aa: CASSYSDRRAFATNEKLFF
CDR3nt: TGTGCCAGCAGTTACTCCGACAGGCGGGCTTTTGCAACTAATGAAAAACTGTTTTTT
d_gene: .
j_gene: TRBJ1-4
v_gene: TRBV6-2/TRBV6-3
abundance: .

CDR3aa: CASSWTGDLYSNQPQHF
CDR3nt: TGTGCCAGCAGCTGGACAGGGGACCTCTATAGCAATCAGCCCCAGCATTTT
d_gene: TRBD1
j_gene: TRBJ1-5
v_gene: TRBV5-6
abundance: .

CDR3aa: CASSQDRIASHEQYF
CDR3nt: TGTGCCAGCAGCCAAGATCGGATAGCGAGCCACGAGCAGTACTTC
d_gene: .
j_gene: TRBJ2-7
v_gene: TRBV14
abundance: few

CDR3aa: CASIRTSGSYEQYF
CDR3nt: TGTGCCAGCATAAGGACTAGCGGGAGTTACGAGCAGTACTTC
d_gene: TRBD2
j_gene: TRBJ2-7
v_gene: TRBV7-9
abundance: .

CDR3aa: CASSLTSGRAYEQYF
CDR3nt: TGCGCCAGCAGCTTGACTAGCGGGAGGGCCTACGAGCAGTACTTC
d_gene: TRBD2
j_gene: TRBJ2-7
v_gene: TRBV5-1
abundance: .

CDR3aa: CATGQKANYGYTF
CDR3nt: TGTGCCACCGGACAGAAAGCTAACTATGGCTACACCTTC
d_gene: .
j_gene: TRBJ1-2
v_gene: TRBV21-1
abundance: .

CDR3aa: CASSQDNRNFSPLHF
CDR3nt: TGTGCCAGCAGCCAAGACAACAGGAATTTTTCACCCCTCCACTTT
d_gene: .
j_gene: TRBJ1-6
v_gene: TRBV14
abundance: .

CDR3aa: CASSHNTGELFF
CDR3nt: TGTGCCAGCAGCCATAACACCGGGGAGCTGTTTTTT
d_gene: .
j_gene: TRBJ2-2
v_gene: TRBV9
abundance: .

CDR3aa: CASSFALDTRAVQYF
CDR3nt: TGTGCCAGCAGCTTTGCGCTCGACACTAGGGCAGTGCAGTACTTC
d_gene: .
j_gene: TRBJ2-7
v_gene: TRBV12-1
abundance: .

CDR3aa: CAWRGQDSEAFF
CDR3nt: TGTGCCTGGAGGGGACAGGATAGTGAAGCTTTCTTT
d_gene: TRBD1
j_gene: TRBJ1-1
v_gene: TRBV30
abundance: .

CDR3aa: CASSRLGLATYEQYF
CDR3nt: TGTGCCAGCAGCCGGTTGGGGCTAGCGACCTACGAGCAGTACTTC
d_gene: .
j_gene: TRBJ2-7
v_gene: TRBV4-2
abundance: .

CDR3aa: CAWSVSQRFTGELFF
CDR3nt: TGTGCCTGGAGTGTTTCACAGCGGTTCACCGGGGAGCTGTTTTTT
d_gene: .
j_gene: TRBJ2-2
v_gene: TRBV30
abundance: .

CDR3aa: CASSQVLPYGYTF
CDR3nt: TGTGCCAGCAGCCAAGTCCTTCCCTATGGCTACACCTTC
d_gene: .
j_gene: TRBJ1-2
v_gene: TRBV3-1/TRBV3-2
abundance: .

CDR3aa: CAWDRNNSPLHF
CDR3nt: TGTGCCTGGGACAGGAATAATTCACCCCTCCACTTT
d_gene: .
j_gene: TRBJ1-6
v_gene: TRBV30
abundance: once